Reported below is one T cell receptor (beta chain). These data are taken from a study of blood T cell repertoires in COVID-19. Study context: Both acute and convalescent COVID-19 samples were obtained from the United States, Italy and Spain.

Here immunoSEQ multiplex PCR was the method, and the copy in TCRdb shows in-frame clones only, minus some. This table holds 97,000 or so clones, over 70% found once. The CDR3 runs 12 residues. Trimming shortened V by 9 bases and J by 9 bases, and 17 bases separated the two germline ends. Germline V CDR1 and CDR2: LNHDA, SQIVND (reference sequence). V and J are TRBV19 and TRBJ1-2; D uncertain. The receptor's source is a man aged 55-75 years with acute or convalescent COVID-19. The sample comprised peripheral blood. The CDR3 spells CASTKDSHRYTF. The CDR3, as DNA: TGTGCCAGCACTAAGGACTCACACCGCTACACCTTC. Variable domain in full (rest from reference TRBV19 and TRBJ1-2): DGGITQSPKYLFRKEGQNVTLSCEQNLNHDAMYWYRQDPGQGLRLIYYSQIVNDFQKGDIAEGYSVSREKKESFPLTVTSAQKNPTAFYLCASTKDSHRYTFGSGTRLTVV.